This record concerns one T cell receptor beta chain sequence. Its antigen is currently unknown. This sample is drawn from a study of vaccination and CD4 T cells after COVID-19. About the research overall: Sampling after COVID took place at a median of around 91 days (range 35 to 161) following diagnosis. Study-wide findings and caveats: Spike mono-reactive clones accounted for 304 of the 307 vaccine-specific clones found in convalescent patients.

V was shortened by 9 bases and J by 0 bases, with 11 bases between the two germline ends. CDR3 size: 13 residues. A single record per CDR3 protein comes from TCRdb applying MiXCR to the PCR reads. The sample consists of 25,000 or so distinct CDR3 sequences, around 53% of them appearing once. This sequence was found in a human donor who had recovered from COVID-19. Sequences were derived from CD4+ T cells from blood, sampled before SARS-CoV-2 vaccination. V is TRBV12-3 or TRBV12-4 and J is TRBJ1-1; D gene ambiguous. This chain's CDR3 is CASIGSLNTEAFF. The CDR3 DNA sequence: TGTGCCAGTATAGGGAGTCTGAACACTGAAGCTTTCTTT.